The TCR beta chain described here comes from a study of blood T cell repertoires in COVID-19. The length of the CDR3 is 14 residues. The V gene lost 7 bases and the J gene lost 4 bases, with 14 bases spanning the gap. Germline-derived CDR1 and CDR2 are MNHEY and SVGAGI. The protocol was immunoSEQ multiplex PCR, while the TCRdb copy is restricted to in-frame clones and leaves out a portion. The sample has more than 300,000 clones, over 75% seen once; the top ten hold under 11%. This clonotype originated in a woman between 25 and 40 years old with COVID-19, enrolled during active disease. V usage is TRBV6-5 and J usage is TRBJ1-5, with D perhaps TRBD1 (5 bases). Sequenced input: peripheral blood. CDR3 residues: CASTRIGGNQPQHF. The DNA for the CDR3 is TGTGCCAGCACCCGAATCGGGGGAAATCAGCCCCAGCATTTT.